One and the same sample provided the 8 T cell receptor beta chains below, sequenced in a study of CD8+ T cells in alopecia areata. Specified treatment: oral pan-JAK inhibitor, 5-10 mg twice daily. RNA was extracted and reverse transcribed into cDNA as the sequencing template. Generated by immunoSEQ multiplex PCR, the TCRdb table keeps only in-frame clones and is missing some. The sample shows over 80,000 clones, 44% of them seen only once. Sequencing used CD8+ T cells sorted from blood, obtained at week 24, from a patient treated with tofacitinib. These receptors all come from a human donor with alopecia areata.

The rearrangement joins TRBV30 to TRBJ2-7, with D tentatively TRBD1 or TRBD2 (5 bases each). V was shortened by 0 bases and J by 2 bases, with 11 bases between the two germline ends. CDR1 GTSNPN and CDR2 SVGIG come from the germline V gene (reference sequence). There are 14 residues in the CDR3. CDR3: CAWSVMGTTYEQYF. CDR3 DNA sequence: TGTGCCTGGAGTGTAATGGGGACCACCTACGAGCAGTACTTC.

This clone has a handful of counts. V usage is TRBV5-4 and J usage is TRBJ2-2; TRBD1 aligns across 10 bases. Germline assignment: CDR1 SGHNT and CDR2 YYREEE (reference sequence). This CDR3 has 16 residues. V lost 4 bases and J lost 4; bases outside the gene matches: 7. CDR3 in amino acids: CASSGTGAVSTGELFF. In DNA, the CDR3 is TGTGCCAGCAGCGGGACAGGGGCGGTGAGCACCGGGGAGCTGTTTTTT.

The chain uses TRBV13 and TRBJ2-5; D might be TRBD1 (5 bases). The V gene's germline CDR1 is PRHDT and CDR2 FYEKMQ (reference sequence). V lost 1 base to trimming and J lost 6 bases, with 12 bases between them. The CDR3 sequence is 14 residues long. The CDR3 nucleotides are TGTGCCAGCAGCTTAGAACAGGATCGGAAGACCCAGTACTTC. Translation: CASSLEQDRKTQYF.

V is TRBV5-1 and J is TRBJ2-3; TRBD2 matches at 10 bases. The J segment lost 11 bases and the V segment lost 2 bases, leaving 14 bases of the junction unmatched. This CDR3 contains 16 residues. CDR1 and CDR2 (germline): SGHRS, YFSETQ. CDR3 nucleotides: TGCGCCAGCAGCTTAATCAGCGGGAGGGCCGCCGAGGGGCAGTATTTT. Translation: CASSLISGRAAEGQYF.

This clone was seen more than once but under ten times. J is TRBJ2-7 and V is TRBV7-8; TRBD1 agrees at 9 bases. CDR3 size: 15 residues. CDR1 is SGHVS, CDR2 FQNEAQ, per germline. V shed 6 bases and J 3 bases; nucleotides not matched to a gene: 9. The CDR3 region is CASRMGAGQGYEQYF. CDR3 DNA: TGTGCCAGCAGAATGGGGGCGGGACAGGGCTACGAGCAGTACTTC.

V is TRBV6-4 and J is TRBJ2-2; D remains ambiguous. Germline CDR1 is MRHNA and CDR2 is SNTAGT. This CDR3 is built from 13 residues. The V and J ends lost 5 bases and 1 base respectively, with 5 bases between them. The CDR3 sequence: CASSRQNTGELFF. The CDR3 coding sequence is TGTGCCAGCAGTAGGCAGAACACCGGGGAGCTGTTTTTT.

The chain uses TRBV19 and TRBJ2-1; no firm D call. Germline CDR1 and CDR2: LNHDA and SQIVND (reference sequence). The V and J ends lost 7 bases and 7 bases respectively, with 11 bases between them. The CDR3 is 12 amino acids. CDR3 amino acids: CASNNSPNEQFF. The CDR3 DNA sequence: TGTGCCAGTAATAACAGCCCAAATGAGCAGTTCTTC.

The rearrangement joins TRBV30 to TRBJ2-2; D is perhaps TRBD2 (6 bases). This CDR3 is built from 13 residues. From germline, CDR1 is GTSNPN and CDR2 SVGIG (reference sequence). The V end was cut by 8 bases, the J end by 7 bases, with 17 bases between. The CDR3 DNA reads as TGTGCCCGCGGGACGTATGGGTTCGGGGAGCTGTTTTTT. Protein sequence: CARGTYGFGELFF.